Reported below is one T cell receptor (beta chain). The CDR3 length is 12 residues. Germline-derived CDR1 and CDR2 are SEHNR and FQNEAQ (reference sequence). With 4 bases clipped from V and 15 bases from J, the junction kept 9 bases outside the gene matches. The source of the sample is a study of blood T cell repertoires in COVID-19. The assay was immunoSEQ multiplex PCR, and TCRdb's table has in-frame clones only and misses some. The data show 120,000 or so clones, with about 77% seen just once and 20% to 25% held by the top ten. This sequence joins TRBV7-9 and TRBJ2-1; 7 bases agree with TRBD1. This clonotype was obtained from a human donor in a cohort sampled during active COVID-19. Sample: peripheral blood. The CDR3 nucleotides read TGTGCCAGCAGCTACAACAGGGGTTTTCCGTTCTTC. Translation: CASSYNRGFPFF.